This entry lists 31 T cell receptor beta chains sequenced from one sample in a study of OX40 agonist ivuxolimab in advanced cancers. The library was made by the immunoSEQ multiplex PCR assay. Drawn from immuneACCESS, this table holds only the in-frame rearrangements with V and J called that TCRdb kept. Clones are partly lost; checked studies trace under half to an unresolved V gene and leave the rest unexplained. This sample is represented by 60,000 to 90,000 clones; roughly 90% of them were singletons. The ten biggest clones cover over 0.3% of the sample. The specimen was CD4+ or CD8+ T cells sorted from blood, collected in a trial of the OX40 agonist ivuxolimab. The receptor set was obtained from an adult with an advanced solid tumor such as melanoma, head and neck, liver or kidney cancer.

The chain employs TRBV19 and TRBJ2-1; TRBD2 agrees at 9 bases. CDR3 length: 15 amino acids. Unmatched junction bases numbered 10, after V lost 5 bases and J lost 8 bases. Germline CDR1 and CDR2: LNHDA and SQIVND (reference sequence). The CDR3: CASSQGLAGFYEQFF. CDR3 DNA sequence: TGTGCCAGTAGTCAAGGGCTAGCGGGATTCTATGAGCAGTTCTTC.

The chain combines TRBV4-1 with TRBJ1-3; 8 positions match TRBD1. The CDR3 covers 18 residues. Germline CDR1 is MGHRA and CDR2 is YSYEKL. Losses at the gene ends were 3 bases for V and 4 bases for J; bases not matched to a gene: 14. The CDR3 sequence: CASSQQGATGLFGNTIYF. The CDR3 DNA reads as TGCGCCAGCAGCCAGCAGGGGGCCACCGGACTCTTCGGAAACACCATATATTTT.

The chain has TRBV7-6 and TRBJ1-1, with D tentatively TRBD1 (5 bases). Germline V CDR1 and CDR2: SGHVS, FNYEAQ. Between the trimmed V and J ends, which lost 5 bases and 2 bases, there was a span of 9 bases. The CDR3 loop spans 13 amino acids. This CDR3 is CASSLDSNTEAFF. In nucleotides, the CDR3 is TGTGCCAGCAGCCTCGACAGCAACACTGAAGCTTTCTTT.

The chain uses TRBV5-1 and TRBJ1-1; weak D call: TRBD1 (5 bases). The CDR3 totals 16 residues. The germline CDR1 and CDR2 sequences are SGHRS and YFSETQ. V lost 2 bases, J lost 2 bases, and 16 bases lay in between. CDR3 bases: TGCGCCAGCAGCTTTGAGAAGGGGAATTCTAACACTGAAGCTTTCTTT. This codes for CASSFEKGNSNTEAFF.

This clone was seen only once. The CDR3 protein is CASSLEGVDTEAFF. CDR3 coding DNA: TGTGCCAGCAGCTTAGAGGGTGTGGACACTGAAGCTTTCTTT. The genes are TRBV11-3 and TRBJ1-1; no definite D call. Trimming pared 0 bases from V and 3 bases from J, leaving 8 bases between. The CDR3 runs to 14 residues. Per the germline V gene, CDR1 is SGHNT and CDR2 is YENEEA. Looking up the rest from reference TRBV11-3 and TRBJ1-1 gives the full variable domain: EAGVVQSPRYKIIEKKQPVAFWCNPISGHNTLYWYLQNLGQGPELLIRYENEEAVDDSQLPKDRFSAERLKGVDSTLKIQPAELGDSAVYLCASSLEGVDTEAFFGQGTRLTVV.

The V gene is TRBV7-2, the J gene TRBJ2-5; possibly TRBD2 for D (6 bases). The closer fit of TRBJ2-7 to the DNA end suggests the J call may be wrong. CDR1 SGHTA and CDR2 FQGNSA come from the germline V gene. The CDR3 length is 14 residues. The CDR3: CASSSPMGGYEQYF. As DNA, the CDR3 is TGTGCCAGCAGCTCGCCAATGGGAGGCTACGAGCAGTACTTC.

The rearrangement links TRBV7-2 to TRBJ2-3; 7 positions agree with TRBD1. This CDR3 spans 15 amino acids. Germline loops: CDR1 SGHTA, CDR2 FQGNSA. J was trimmed by 2 bases and V by 1 base; bases with no gene match: 3. CDR3 protein: CASSLEGQATDTQYF. The DNA for the CDR3 is TGTGCCAGCAGCTTAGAAGGACAGGCCACAGATACGCAGTATTTT.

The V call is TRBV5-1, the J call TRBJ2-7; tentatively, D is TRBD2 (6 bases). Trimming cost V 4 bases and J 9 bases, with 26 bases left between them. CDR3 length: 16 amino acids. CDR1 and CDR2 from the germline V gene are SGHRS and YFSETQ. CDR3 sequence: CASSPGLLSGPLGQYF. Written as DNA, the CDR3 is TGCGCCAGCAGCCCGGGACTCCTTAGCGGACCTCTCGGGCAGTACTTC.

The rearrangement links TRBV5-5 to TRBJ1-5; 9 nucleotides align to TRBD1. Germline lookup yields CDR1 SGHKS and CDR2 YYEKEE (reference sequence). V was clipped by 1 base and J by 0 bases; unmatched bases: 14. This CDR3 spans 20 amino acids. The CDR3 sequence: CASSLIWQDRGLYSNQPQHF. In DNA form, the CDR3 reads TGTGCCAGCAGCTTGATATGGCAGGACAGGGGACTTTATAGCAATCAGCCCCAGCATTTT.

The CDR3 DNA reads as TGCAGCGTTTCTTCTAACTATGGCTACACCTTC. Translation gives CSVSSNYGYTF. This rearrangement joins TRBV29-1 to TRBJ1-2; D unclear. Germline assignment: CDR1 SQVTM and CDR2 ANQGSEA. The CDR3 consists of 11 residues. V was clipped by 5 bases and J by 0 bases, with 4 bases between them.

This clone appeared a few times. The genes are TRBV4-1 and TRBJ1-5; 9 nucleotides align to TRBD1. The junction had 2 bases not matched to a gene; V was cut back by 3 bases and J by 5 bases. There are 14 residues in the CDR3. Germline V CDR1 and CDR2: MGHRA, YSYEKL. The CDR3 region is CASSQDRGDQPQHF. The DNA of the CDR3 is TGCGCCAGCAGCCAGGACAGGGGAGATCAGCCCCAGCATTTT.

V usage is TRBV10-1 and J usage is TRBJ2-3; D may be TRBD2 (5 bases). Germline V gene lookup returns CDR1 WNHNN and CDR2 SYGVQD (reference sequence). The CDR3 sequence is 11 residues long. Trimming removed 6 bases from V and 6 bases from J, with 7 bases in between. For the CDR3, the DNA is TGCGCCAGCAGGTCTAGCGATACGCAGTATTTT. It codes for CASRSSDTQYF.

The chain uses TRBV19 and TRBJ2-7; 7 bases are a match to TRBD2. The CDR3 loop spans 17 amino acids. The germline CDR1 and CDR2 sequences are LNHDA and SQIVND (reference sequence). The trim removed 5 bases at V and 4 bases at J, leaving 17 bases unmatched. DNA for the CDR3: TGTGCCAGTAGTGACGCTCTGAGCGGGACCCTTCCTTACGAGCAGTACTTC. It translates to CASSDALSGTLPYEQYF.

V usage is TRBV6-1 and J usage is TRBJ2-1; 11 bases match TRBD2. This CDR3 region has 17 residues. Germline V gene sequence: CDR1 MNHNS, CDR2 SASEGT. V trimming: 2 bases; J trimming: 0 bases; junction bases outside the gene matches: 3. This chain's CDR3 is CASSESSGGSSYNEQFF. The CDR3, as DNA: TGTGCCAGCAGTGAATCTAGCGGGGGGAGCTCCTACAATGAGCAGTTCTTC.

V and J are TRBV5-1 and TRBJ2-7; 7 bases are shared with TRBD1. CDR3 length: 13 residues. Germline CDR1 and CDR2: SGHRS and YFSETQ. Trimming cost V 5 bases and J 3 bases; bases outside gene matches: 5. Written as DNA, the CDR3 is TGCGCCAGCAGGTTTCAGGGGGTCTACGAGCAGTACTTC. Its protein product is CASRFQGVYEQYF.

The CDR3 region has the DNA TGTGCCTGGACCCTAGTTGGGCGAAACACCATATATTTT. This gives the protein CAWTLVGRNTIYF. The chain combines TRBV30 with TRBJ1-3; D unresolved. The germline CDR1 and CDR2 sequences are GTSNPN and SVGIG (reference sequence). This CDR3 has 13 residues. V shed 4 bases and J shed 5 bases, with 12 bases lying between them. The full variable domain, its missing parts supplied by reference TRBV30 and TRBJ1-3, is SQTIHQWPATLVQPVGSPLSLECTVEGTSNPNLYWYRQAAGRGLQLLFYSVGIGQISSEVPQNLSASRPQDRQFILSSKKLLLSDSGFYLCAWTLVGRNTIYFGEGSWLTVV.

This rearrangement joins TRBV19 to TRBJ1-5; TRBD1 matches 8 bases. The length of the CDR3 is 17 residues. V trimming: 2 bases; J trimming: 6 bases; junction bases outside the gene matches: 12. The germline gives CDR1 LNHDA, CDR2 SQIVND (reference sequence). DNA of the CDR3: TGTGCCAGTAGTATACGGGACAGGCCGGGGTACGGTCAGCCCCAGCATTTT. Translation: CASSIRDRPGYGQPQHF.

This clone was recorded once. The V gene is TRBV5-1, the J gene TRBJ2-1; D unclear. Germline CDR1 SGHRS, CDR2 YFSETQ. The CDR3 length is 14 residues. V gave up 2 bases and J gave up 3 bases, with 9 bases separating them. CDR3 residues: CASSFSNDYNEQFF. Written as DNA, the CDR3 is TGCGCCAGCAGCTTCAGCAACGACTACAATGAGCAGTTCTTC.

This clone came up once. The chain links TRBV14 to TRBJ2-1; TRBD2 matches at 11 bases. Trimming cost V 4 bases and J 3 bases; bases outside gene matches: 5. Per germline, CDR1 SGHDN and CDR2 FVKESK. CDR3 length: 16 residues. Here the CDR3 reads CASSLLAGEGYNEQFF. The CDR3 DNA follows: TGTGCCAGCAGCCTACTAGCGGGAGAGGGCTACAATGAGCAGTTCTTC.

The rearrangement joins TRBV6-5 to TRBJ2-7; no firm D call. The CDR3 contains 15 residues. The V gene's germline CDR1 is MNHEY and CDR2 SVGAGI. Trimming removed 2 bases at V and 0 bases at J, with 11 bases between. The CDR3 loop reads CASSYDGASSYEQYF. The CDR3 DNA reads TGTGCCAGCAGTTACGATGGCGCCAGCTCCTACGAGCAGTACTTC.

This rearrangement joins TRBV7-3 to TRBJ2-7; tentative D call: TRBD1 (5 bases). CDR3 length equals 14 residues. Trimming stripped 7 bases from V and 3 bases from J, with 16 bases between. Per germline, CDR1 SGHTA and CDR2 FQGTGA. The CDR3 here is CASTDPRVHYEQYF. The CDR3, as DNA: TGTGCCAGCACCGACCCCAGGGTTCACTACGAGCAGTACTTC.

This sequence joins TRBV5-4 and TRBJ2-1; 8 positions match TRBD2. The CDR3 extends over 16 amino acids. The junction had 5 bases not matched to a gene; V was cut back by 0 bases and J by 3 bases. Germline assignment: CDR1 SGHNT and CDR2 YYREEE (reference sequence). The CDR3 DNA reads TGTGCCAGCAGCTTGGGTCCCGCGGGGGGCTACAATGAGCAGTTCTTC. Protein product: CASSLGPAGGYNEQFF.

The rearrangement uses TRBV28 and TRBJ1-4, with a tentative D call TRBD1 (6 bases). CDR1 MDHEN and CDR2 SYDVKM come from the germline V gene. This CDR3 is 15 amino acids long. V lost 7 bases, J lost 5 bases, and 17 bases lay in between. The CDR3 here is CASIGRGAWNEKLFF. The CDR3 DNA reads as TGTGCCAGCATTGGGCGGGGGGCTTGGAATGAAAAACTGTTTTTT.

In this sample, this clone turned up once. The CDR3 DNA sequence: TGTGCCAGCAGTTTGGGGACAGGTGTTACGCAGTATTTT. Its protein is CASSLGTGVTQYF. The J gene is TRBJ2-3, the V gene TRBV28; 8 nucleotides line up with TRBD1. Trimming at V came to 3 bases and at J to 8 bases, leaving 4 bases not matched to a gene. Looked up from germline, CDR1 is MDHEN and CDR2 is SYDVKM. The CDR3 covers 13 residues.

The chain links TRBV7-9 to TRBJ1-2, with no clear D. The CDR3 totals 14 residues. Germline V gene data show CDR1 as SEHNR and CDR2 as FQNEAQ (reference sequence). V lost 3 bases and J 4 bases, leaving 12 bases between the germline ends. Here the CDR3 DNA reads TGTGCCAGCAGCTTGGGCAGCCTAATCTATGGCTACACCTTC. Its protein is CASSLGSLIYGYTF.

The rearrangement uses TRBV7-2 and TRBJ2-5; the D gene is possibly TRBD2 (7 bases). The V end lost 3 bases, the J end lost 0 bases, and 11 bases lay between the germline ends. The V gene's germline CDR1 is SGHTA and CDR2 FQGNSA. CDR3 length: 15 amino acids. DNA for the CDR3: TGTGCCAGCAGCTTCGGCGGGGGCTACCAAGAGACCCAGTACTTC. This sequence encodes CASSFGGGYQETQYF.

The rearrangement joins TRBV5-1 to TRBJ2-7; TRBD1 might be the D (6 bases). Germline assignment: CDR1 SGHRS and CDR2 YFSETQ. The CDR3 consists of 15 residues. The ends were cut back, 6 bases at V and 2 bases at J, with 18 bases in the middle. The CDR3 loop is CASTPSGAGAYEQYF. The CDR3 nucleotides read TGCGCCAGCACCCCCTCTGGGGCAGGGGCCTACGAGCAGTACTTC.

The J gene is TRBJ2-1, the V gene TRBV5-1; a possible D gene is TRBD2 (5 bases). The germline V gene encodes CDR1 SGHRS and CDR2 YFSETQ. This CDR3 has 16 amino acids. Trimming pared 4 bases from V and 6 bases from J, leaving 20 bases between. The DNA of the CDR3 is TGCGCCAGCAGCACTGCTGCAGTCCGGACTGGCAATGAGCAGTTCTTC. Translating gives CASSTAAVRTGNEQFF.

The chain employs TRBV28 and TRBJ1-2; tentative D call: TRBD1 (5 bases). The CDR3 extends over 13 amino acids. V was shortened by 2 bases and J by 2 bases, with 6 bases between the two germline ends. CDR1 is MDHEN, CDR2 SYDVKM, per germline. The CDR3 loop is CASSLKGNYGYTF. DNA of the CDR3: TGTGCCAGCAGTTTAAAGGGGAACTATGGCTACACCTTC.

The chain links TRBV5-6 to TRBJ2-7, with D unresolved. Per germline, CDR1 SGHDT and CDR2 YYEEEE. With 4 bases removed from V and 2 bases from J, the gap between germline ends came to 4 bases. This CDR3 spans 11 amino acids. The CDR3 region is CASSRAYEQYF. The CDR3, as DNA: TGTGCCAGCAGCCGCGCCTACGAGCAGTACTTC.

This chain connects TRBV5-1 to TRBJ1-1; no firm D call. Germline CDR1 and CDR2: SGHRS and YFSETQ. V was trimmed by 1 base and J by 0 bases, leaving 4 bases between them. This CDR3 contains 13 residues. The CDR3 region is CASSLLLNTEAFF. CDR3 in DNA: TGCGCCAGCAGCTTGTTACTGAACACTGAAGCTTTCTTT.